The sequence of this T cell receptor (beta chain) was determined in a study of T-cell reconstitution after alpha-beta-depleted transplantation in children. Study observations and caveats: One year post-transplant, T-cell counts and diversity were largely derived from T cells produced anew.

Germline V gives CDR1 LGHNA, CDR2 YNFKEQ. CDR3 length equals 15 residues. The V and J ends lost 4 bases and 5 bases, in that order; junction bases with no gene match: 8. This clonotype showed up just a few times. Antigen unknown. The authors prepared the TCRbeta library with unique molecular identifiers. Using its own MiXCR run on the PCR reads, TCRdb lists one record per CDR3 protein. The sample carries roughly 400,000 distinct CDR3 sequences, roughly 43% recorded once. This receptor was identified in a girl under 10 years old with aplastic anemia, due to receive a stem cell transplant. The rearrangement joins TRBV4-2 to TRBJ2-1, with TRBD2 matching over 7 bases. The input for sequencing was PBMCs, taken before TCRalphabeta/CD19-depleted stem cell transplant. As DNA, the CDR3 is TGTGCCAGCAGCCTAAAGCGGGAAGTCCACAATGAGCAGTTCTTC. Its translation: CASSLKREVHNEQFF.